The source of this T cell receptor (beta chain) is a study of PD-1 blockade in classical Hodgkin lymphoma. No patient escaped relapse after autologous stem cell transplantation, and brentuximab vedotin exposure varied. CD4+ T cells were purified from thawed PBMCs by magnetic negative selection. The CDR3 runs to 13 residues. V was trimmed by 0 bases and J by 1 base, leaving 4 bases between them. Germline V gives CDR1 GTSNPN, CDR2 SVGIG (reference sequence). Generated by immunoSEQ multiplex PCR, the TCRdb table keeps only in-frame clones and is missing some. The sample holds about 29,000 clones, approximately 85% seen once.

The sequence derives from a human donor with classical Hodgkin lymphoma. The V gene is TRBV30, the J gene TRBJ1-5, with D uncertain. Material: CD4+ T cells from blood, obtained at baseline. CDR3 bases: TGTGCCTGGAGTGTACGGAGCAATCAGCCCCAGCATTTT. It encodes CAWSVRSNQPQHF. The variable domain in full, with the rest retrieved from reference TRBV30 and TRBJ1-5, is SQTIHQWPATLVQPVGSPLSLECTVEGTSNPNLYWYRQAAGRGLQLLFYSVGIGQISSEVPQNLSASRPQDRQFILSSKKLLLSDSGFYLCAWSVRSNQPQHFGDGTRLSIL.